This is a list of T cell receptor beta chains from one sample in a study of OX40 agonist ivuxolimab in advanced cancers. TCRdb's copy holds only in-frame clones and misses some; the assay was immunoSEQ multiplex PCR. The sample contains tens of thousands of clones, 70% to 90% of which appear only once. Sequenced material: CD4+ or CD8+ T cells sorted from blood, taken in a trial of the OX40 agonist ivuxolimab. These receptors all come from an adult with an advanced solid tumor such as melanoma, head and neck, liver or kidney cancer. Each CDR3 is given with its conserved first and last residue. D genes are given only for firm matches.

TRBJ2-1 TRBD2 TRBV7-8 CASSVSGGPWNEQFF TGTGCCAGCAGCGTTAGCGGGGGCCCTTGGAATGAGCAGTTCTTC
TRBJ2-7 TRBD2 TRBV4-1 CASSQGALAGADYEQYF TGCGCCAGCAGCCAAGGCGCACTAGCGGGGGCGGACTACGAGCAGTACTTC
TRBJ1-5 . TRBV10-3 CAISESGENNQPQHF TGTGCCATCAGTGAGTCGGGGGAGAACAATCAGCCCCAGCATTTT
TRBJ2-5 TRBD2 TRBV9 CASSVGASGGAETQYF TGTGCCAGCAGCGTAGGGGCTAGCGGGGGGGCGGAGACCCAGTACTTC
TRBJ1-2 TRBD1 TRBV4-3 CASSRGTGAGYTF TGCGCCAGCAGCCGAGGGACAGGCGCTGGCTACACCTTC
TRBJ2-7 . TRBV12-5 CASGPSPKPYEQYF TGTGCTAGTGGTCCAAGTCCCAAACCCTACGAGCAGTACTTC
TRBJ1-3 . TRBV5-1 CASSSTVSGNTIYF TGCGCCAGCAGCTCGACAGTCTCTGGAAACACCATATATTTT
TRBJ2-1 . TRBV7-8 CASSAYLYNEQFF TGTGCCAGCAGCGCATACCTCTACAATGAGCAGTTCTTC
TRBJ1-5 TRBD1 TRBV10-3 CAISAGTGNIYQPQHF TGTGCCATCAGTGCCGGGACAGGGAATATTTATCAGCCCCAGCATTTT
TRBJ1-5 . TRBV5-1 CASSPMGETNQPQHF TGCGCCAGCAGCCCGATGGGGGAGACAAATCAGCCCCAGCATTTT